The clone carrying this TCR beta chain was counted a few times. Its antigen is currently unknown. The sample comes from a study of beta chain features in type 1 diabetes. Reverse transcription of all isolated RNA meant that expressed TCRB transcripts were sequenced. Sequencing was performed with immunoSEQ multiplex PCR; in TCRdb, only in-frame clones are kept and a portion is missing. The sample carries nearly 350,000 clones, around 8.5% recorded once. Points from the study as a whole: cDNA-based reads could over-represent cells with high TCR expression. Patients with Type 1 diabetes showed moderately but significantly shorter TCRB CDR3s in all four CD4+ subsets.

V was pared by 0 bases and J by 7 bases, with 11 bases between. The CDR3 sequence is 14 residues long. Germline loops: CDR1 SGHRS, CDR2 YFSETQ. This TCR derives from a man younger than 45 with type 1 diabetes. The source material was central memory CD4+ T cells from blood. The chain links TRBV5-1 to TRBJ2-4, with D maybe TRBD2 (6 bases). The CDR3 region has the DNA TGCGCCAGCAGCTTGGCGGGGACTTCGAACATTCAGTACTTC. Amino acid sequence: CASSLAGTSNIQYF.